One sample yielded the 29 T cell receptor beta chains listed below, sequenced in a study of blood T cell repertoires in COVID-19. Using immunoSEQ multiplex PCR, the repertoire was profiled, and TCRdb retains in-frame clones only, with some absent. This sample carries tens of thousands of clones, around 84% of them seen once, and the ten largest clones take roughly 8.2%. Sequenced: peripheral blood. These receptors came from a human donor in a cohort sampled during active COVID-19.

The DNA of the CDR3 is TGTGCCACCAGCGCGGGGACAGGGGGCGCAGGCCAAACCTCCGGGGAGCTGTTTTTT. Its protein is CATSAGTGGAGQTSGELFF. The rearrangement joins TRBV15 to TRBJ2-2, with 12 bases fitting TRBD1. Trimming took 5 bases from V and 6 from J; bases not matched to a gene: 16. Per germline, CDR1 LNHNV and CDR2 YYDKDF (reference sequence). CDR3 length: 19 residues.

The J gene is TRBJ1-1, the V gene TRBV5-3, with D possibly matching TRBD1 (6 bases). TRBV5-3 is marked as an open reading frame, function uncertain. The germline V and J ends were trimmed by 4 bases and 6 bases, with 19 bases remaining between them. This CDR3 contains 15 residues. The CDR3 protein is CARSPKLQGAPEAFF. CDR3 sequence (DNA): TGTGCCAGAAGCCCCAAGTTACAGGGAGCCCCTGAAGCTTTCTTT.

The chain employs TRBV27 and TRBJ1-1; 9 bases agree with TRBD1. The length of the CDR3 is 15 residues. Trimming at V came to 2 bases and at J to 6 bases, leaving 7 bases not matched to a gene. Germline CDR1 and CDR2: MNHEY and SMNVEV (reference sequence). CDR3 sequence reads: CASSLQGQGGAEAFF. CDR3 DNA: TGTGCCAGCAGTTTACAGGGACAGGGAGGGGCTGAAGCTTTCTTT.

The table lists this clone with a few counts. The CDR3 DNA reads TGTGCCAGTAGTATGTCCCGAGCTGAAGCTTTCTTT. Translating gives CASSMSRAEAFF. The genes are TRBV19 and TRBJ1-1; D is ambiguous. Germline V lookup: CDR1 LNHDA, CDR2 SQIVND (reference sequence). CDR3 length: 12 residues. Trimming pared 3 bases from V and 6 bases from J, leaving 8 bases between.

The V and J genes are TRBV29-1 and TRBJ1-3; 7 nucleotides agree with TRBD1. The CDR3 has 14 amino acids. Germline V gene data show CDR1 as SQVTM and CDR2 as ANQGSEA. The junction had 10 bases not matched to a gene; V was cut back by 7 bases and J by 4 bases. The CDR3 region has the DNA TGCAGCGCCGAACCCGACAGGGCGGGAAACACCATATATTTT. This translates into CSAEPDRAGNTIYF.

The chain is built from TRBV19 and TRBJ1-2; D perhaps matches TRBD1 (5 bases). CDR1 is LNHDA, CDR2 SQIVND, per germline (reference sequence). The CDR3 covers 13 residues. The ends were cut back, 3 bases at V and 5 bases at J, with 10 bases in the middle. This CDR3 reads CASSMGQGYGYTF. The CDR3 bases are TGTGCCAGTAGTATGGGGCAGGGATATGGCTACACCTTC.

The chain recombines TRBV3-1 (or the pseudogene TRBV3-2) with TRBJ1-4, with D uncertain. Per the germline V gene, CDR1 is LGHDT and CDR2 is YNNKEL (reference sequence). The CDR3 has 14 amino acids. V was shortened by 2 bases and J by 8 bases, with 12 bases between the two germline ends. The DNA for the CDR3 is TGTGCCAGCAGCCAACCAGGAAAAGGCGAAAAACTGTTTTTT. Translation gives CASSQPGKGEKLFF.

The rearrangement joins TRBV7-2 to TRBJ2-2, with D perhaps TRBD2 (5 bases). Trimming pared 1 base from V and 5 bases from J, leaving 11 bases between. The CDR3 runs to 15 residues. The V gene's germline CDR1 is SGHTA and CDR2 FQGNSA. This chain's CDR3 is CASSLGLAETGELFF. DNA for the CDR3: TGTGCCAGCAGCTTAGGCCTAGCCGAAACCGGGGAGCTGTTTTTT.

This clone is a singleton in its sample. The chain couples TRBV5-6 to TRBJ2-7; tentative D call: TRBD1 (5 bases). Germline values: CDR1 SGHDT, CDR2 YYEEEE. V shed 2 bases and J shed 1 base, with 13 bases lying between them. The CDR3 length is 15 residues. The CDR3 DNA reads as TGTGCCAGCAGCTTTGGCAGGGTTCGTTCCTACGAGCAGTACTTC. Protein sequence: CASSFGRVRSYEQYF.

V usage is TRBV14 and J usage is TRBJ2-7; TRBD1 matches at 10 bases. CDR1 is SGHDN and CDR2 is FVKESK in the germline V gene. J gave up 5 bases and V 5 bases, and 6 bases lay outside the gene matches. The CDR3 is made up of 14 amino acids. The CDR3 DNA follows: TGTGCCAGCAGCTTAGGACAGGGGGAGGACGAGCAGTACTTC. Translation gives CASSLGQGEDEQYF.

V gene TRBV10-3 combines with J gene TRBJ1-2; D perhaps matches TRBD1 (6 bases). V was shortened by 4 bases and J by 4 bases, with 13 bases between the two germline ends. Germline CDR1 is ENHRY and CDR2 is SYGVKD. The CDR3 is 14 residues long. CDR3 bases: TGTGCCATCAGTGGGGGGGGCTCAATCTATGGCTACACCTTC. It translates to CAISGGGSIYGYTF.

The chain couples TRBV28 to TRBJ2-1; 7 nucleotides line up with TRBD2. Losses at the gene ends were 7 bases for V and 4 bases for J; bases not matched to a gene: 10. The CDR3 is made up of 15 amino acids. Germline-derived CDR1 and CDR2 are MDHEN and SYDVKM. CDR3 DNA sequence: TGTGCCAGCATTCCCCCGGGAGGAACTTACAATGAGCAGTTCTTC. The encoded protein is CASIPPGGTYNEQFF.

The genes are TRBV28 and TRBJ2-2; D call uncertain. Trimming removed 3 bases from V and 4 bases from J, with 6 bases in between. This CDR3 has 13 residues. The germline CDR1 and CDR2 sequences are MDHEN and SYDVKM. CDR3 loop: CASSFYGTGELFF. As DNA, the CDR3 is TGTGCCAGCAGTTTTTACGGCACCGGGGAGCTGTTTTTT.

This clone was recorded a few times. V and J are TRBV29-1 and TRBJ2-2, with a weak D call TRBD1 (5 bases). The CDR3 length is 13 residues. Per the germline V gene, CDR1 is SQVTM and CDR2 is ANQGSEA. Trimming stripped 3 bases from V and 4 bases from J, with 9 bases between. The CDR3 loop is CSVDTQATGELFF. The CDR3 nucleotides are TGCAGCGTTGACACACAGGCCACCGGGGAGCTGTTTTTT.

V is TRBV7-2 and J is TRBJ2-1; 9 positions agree with TRBD2. V lost 4 bases to trimming and J lost 9 bases; unmatched junction nucleotides: 4. In germline, CDR1 is SGHTA, CDR2 FQGNSA. The CDR3 has 13 amino acids. The CDR3 spells CASSSEREAEQFF. In nucleotides, the CDR3 is TGTGCCAGCAGCTCCGAGCGGGAGGCTGAGCAGTTCTTC. Full variable domain (remainder filled in from reference TRBV7-2 and TRBJ2-1): GAGVSQSPSNKVTEKGKDVELRCDPISGHTALYWYRQSLGQGLEFLIYFQGNSAPDKSGLPSDRFSAERTGGSVSTLTIQRTQQEDSAVYLCASSSEREAEQFFGPGTRLTVL.

This clone was seen more than once but under ten times. V is TRBV6-2 or TRBV6-3 and J is TRBJ2-3; 14 bases map to TRBD2. The CDR3 extends over 16 amino acids. Germline lookup yields CDR1 MNHEY and CDR2 SVGEGT. The junction had 6 bases not matched to a gene; V was cut back by 5 bases and J by 5 bases. This CDR3 is CASSKTSGRAGDTQYF. The CDR3 bases are TGTGCCAGCAGTAAGACTAGCGGGAGGGCCGGAGATACGCAGTATTTT.

The V call is TRBV19, the J call TRBJ2-7, with no clear D. From germline, CDR1 is LNHDA and CDR2 SQIVND (reference sequence). The CDR3 is 11 residues long. The V end lost 1 base, the J end lost 6 bases, and 4 bases lay between the germline ends. The CDR3 DNA follows: TGTGCCAGTAGTATAGCGAGCGAGCAGTACTTC. It is translated as CASSIASEQYF. Supplemented by reference TRBV19 and TRBJ2-7, the full variable domain reads DGGITQSPKYLFRKEGQNVTLSCEQNLNHDAMYWYRQDPGQGLRLIYYSQIVNDFQKGDIAEGYSVSREKKESFPLTVTSAQKNPTAFYLCASSIASEQYFGPGTRLTVT.

This clone was seen a few times. The chain links TRBV19 to TRBJ2-3; D is uncertain. V was cut by 6 bases and J by 5 bases, with 6 bases left in between. The germline V gene encodes CDR1 LNHDA and CDR2 SQIVND (reference sequence). The CDR3 totals 11 residues. CDR3 nucleotide sequence: TGTGCCAGTAGCCTTGTAGATACGCAGTATTTT. Amino acid sequence: CASSLVDTQYF.

The chain recombines TRBV24-1 with TRBJ2-7; D is uncertain. Germline CDR1 is KGHDR and CDR2 is SFDVKD. Trimming left V 0 bases short and J 3 bases short, with 5 bases between. The CDR3 has 13 residues. CDR3 in amino acids: CATSDLLGYEQYF. The CDR3 DNA is TGTGCCACCAGTGATTTGCTAGGCTACGAGCAGTACTTC.

The chain recombines TRBV12-5 with TRBJ2-2; D may be TRBD1 (5 bases). V lost 7 bases and J 0 bases, leaving 12 bases between the germline ends. The CDR3 is 15 amino acids. The germline V gene has CDR1 LGHNT and CDR2 FRNRAP. CDR3 in amino acids: CASALDSANTGELFF. DNA for the CDR3: TGTGCTAGTGCCTTAGACAGCGCGAACACCGGGGAGCTGTTTTTT.

This clone has a handful of counts. The V gene is TRBV2, the J gene TRBJ2-1; the D gene is possibly TRBD2 (5 bases). V dropped 2 bases and J dropped 5 bases, with 19 bases sitting between them. This CDR3 contains 17 residues. Germline CDR1 and CDR2: SNHLY and FYNNEI. The CDR3: CASSESGRTAWNNEQFF. The CDR3 DNA sequence: TGTGCCAGCAGTGAAAGTGGACGGACTGCTTGGAACAATGAGCAGTTCTTC.

Only one count was recorded for this clone. The genes are TRBV5-1 and TRBJ1-1; 8 nucleotides align to TRBD1. V trimming: 4 bases; J trimming: 1 base; junction bases outside the gene matches: 15. The CDR3 spans 18 residues. CDR1 is SGHRS and CDR2 is YFSETQ in the germline V gene. The CDR3 spells CASSIGQGFGVGNTEAFF. Written as DNA, the CDR3 is TGCGCCAGCAGCATCGGACAGGGATTCGGCGTCGGGAACACTGAAGCTTTCTTT.

This chain's CDR3 is CASRVDFTDTQYF. The CDR3 region has the DNA TGTGCCAGCAGGGTGGACTTTACAGATACGCAGTATTTT. The rearrangement uses TRBV2 and TRBJ2-3; D is possibly TRBD2 (5 bases). The CDR3 contains 13 residues. Germline values: CDR1 SNHLY, CDR2 FYNNEI. V gave up 6 bases and J gave up 3 bases, with 10 bases separating them.

The chain joins TRBV28 to TRBJ1-6, with 8 positions matching TRBD1. The length of the CDR3 is 19 residues. Germline-derived CDR1 and CDR2 are MDHEN and SYDVKM. Trimming at V came to 5 bases and at J to 0 bases, leaving 12 bases not matched to a gene. The CDR3 region is CASSQGAFIRSSYNSPLHF. CDR3 DNA: TGTGCCAGCAGTCAGGGGGCCTTTATCAGGAGCTCCTATAATTCACCCCTCCACTTT.

This clone has only one observation. This chain links TRBV6-2 or TRBV6-3 with TRBJ1-2; TRBD1 might be the D (6 bases). The CDR3 length is 13 residues. Germline-derived CDR1 and CDR2 are MNHEY and SVGEGT. Trimming took 4 bases from V and 6 from J, leaving 12 bases between them. CDR3 sequence reads: CASSFSGDHGYTF. For the CDR3, the DNA is TGTGCCAGCAGTTTTTCAGGGGATCATGGCTACACCTTC.

V gene TRBV5-1 combines with J gene TRBJ1-5; tentatively, D is TRBD1 (5 bases). This CDR3 is 13 amino acids long. V lost 2 bases and J lost 5, with 8 bases in between. Germline V gives CDR1 SGHRS, CDR2 YFSETQ. The CDR3 nucleotides read TGCGCCAGCAGCTTTACAGGAGATCAGCCCCAGCATTTT. This gives the protein CASSFTGDQPQHF. Drawing the rest from reference TRBV5-1 and TRBJ1-5, the complete variable domain is KAGVTQTPRYLIKTRGQQVTLSCSPISGHRSVSWYQQTPGQGLQFLFEYFSETQRNKGNFPGRFSGRQFSNSRSEMNVSTLELGDSALYLCASSFTGDQPQHFGDGTRLSIL.

The chain uses TRBV6-5 and TRBJ1-1; D not resolved. This CDR3 is 13 amino acids long. V lost 10 bases, J lost 2 bases, and 14 bases lay in between. Germline values: CDR1 MNHEY, CDR2 SVGAGI. The CDR3 region is CATRPGYNTEAFF. As DNA, the CDR3 is TGTGCCACCAGACCGGGATACAACACTGAAGCTTTCTTT.

V and J are TRBV12-3 or TRBV12-4 and TRBJ2-7; 7 bases are a match to TRBD2. The V gene end was trimmed by 6 bases and the J gene end by 3 bases; junction bases not matched to a gene: 2. The CDR3 totals 12 residues. The CDR3 coding sequence is TGTGCCAGCAGCCCGGGGGGCTACGAGCAGTACTTC. It is translated as CASSPGGYEQYF.

CDR3 region: CATSDRMGTEQETQYF. DNA for the CDR3: TGTGCCACCAGTGATCGAATGGGGACAGAGCAAGAGACCCAGTACTTC. The chain uses TRBV24-1 and TRBJ2-5; 7 nucleotides align to TRBD1. Germline loops: CDR1 KGHDR, CDR2 SFDVKD. The CDR3 is made up of 16 amino acids. With V trimmed by 3 bases and J by 2 bases, 8 bases remained unmatched.